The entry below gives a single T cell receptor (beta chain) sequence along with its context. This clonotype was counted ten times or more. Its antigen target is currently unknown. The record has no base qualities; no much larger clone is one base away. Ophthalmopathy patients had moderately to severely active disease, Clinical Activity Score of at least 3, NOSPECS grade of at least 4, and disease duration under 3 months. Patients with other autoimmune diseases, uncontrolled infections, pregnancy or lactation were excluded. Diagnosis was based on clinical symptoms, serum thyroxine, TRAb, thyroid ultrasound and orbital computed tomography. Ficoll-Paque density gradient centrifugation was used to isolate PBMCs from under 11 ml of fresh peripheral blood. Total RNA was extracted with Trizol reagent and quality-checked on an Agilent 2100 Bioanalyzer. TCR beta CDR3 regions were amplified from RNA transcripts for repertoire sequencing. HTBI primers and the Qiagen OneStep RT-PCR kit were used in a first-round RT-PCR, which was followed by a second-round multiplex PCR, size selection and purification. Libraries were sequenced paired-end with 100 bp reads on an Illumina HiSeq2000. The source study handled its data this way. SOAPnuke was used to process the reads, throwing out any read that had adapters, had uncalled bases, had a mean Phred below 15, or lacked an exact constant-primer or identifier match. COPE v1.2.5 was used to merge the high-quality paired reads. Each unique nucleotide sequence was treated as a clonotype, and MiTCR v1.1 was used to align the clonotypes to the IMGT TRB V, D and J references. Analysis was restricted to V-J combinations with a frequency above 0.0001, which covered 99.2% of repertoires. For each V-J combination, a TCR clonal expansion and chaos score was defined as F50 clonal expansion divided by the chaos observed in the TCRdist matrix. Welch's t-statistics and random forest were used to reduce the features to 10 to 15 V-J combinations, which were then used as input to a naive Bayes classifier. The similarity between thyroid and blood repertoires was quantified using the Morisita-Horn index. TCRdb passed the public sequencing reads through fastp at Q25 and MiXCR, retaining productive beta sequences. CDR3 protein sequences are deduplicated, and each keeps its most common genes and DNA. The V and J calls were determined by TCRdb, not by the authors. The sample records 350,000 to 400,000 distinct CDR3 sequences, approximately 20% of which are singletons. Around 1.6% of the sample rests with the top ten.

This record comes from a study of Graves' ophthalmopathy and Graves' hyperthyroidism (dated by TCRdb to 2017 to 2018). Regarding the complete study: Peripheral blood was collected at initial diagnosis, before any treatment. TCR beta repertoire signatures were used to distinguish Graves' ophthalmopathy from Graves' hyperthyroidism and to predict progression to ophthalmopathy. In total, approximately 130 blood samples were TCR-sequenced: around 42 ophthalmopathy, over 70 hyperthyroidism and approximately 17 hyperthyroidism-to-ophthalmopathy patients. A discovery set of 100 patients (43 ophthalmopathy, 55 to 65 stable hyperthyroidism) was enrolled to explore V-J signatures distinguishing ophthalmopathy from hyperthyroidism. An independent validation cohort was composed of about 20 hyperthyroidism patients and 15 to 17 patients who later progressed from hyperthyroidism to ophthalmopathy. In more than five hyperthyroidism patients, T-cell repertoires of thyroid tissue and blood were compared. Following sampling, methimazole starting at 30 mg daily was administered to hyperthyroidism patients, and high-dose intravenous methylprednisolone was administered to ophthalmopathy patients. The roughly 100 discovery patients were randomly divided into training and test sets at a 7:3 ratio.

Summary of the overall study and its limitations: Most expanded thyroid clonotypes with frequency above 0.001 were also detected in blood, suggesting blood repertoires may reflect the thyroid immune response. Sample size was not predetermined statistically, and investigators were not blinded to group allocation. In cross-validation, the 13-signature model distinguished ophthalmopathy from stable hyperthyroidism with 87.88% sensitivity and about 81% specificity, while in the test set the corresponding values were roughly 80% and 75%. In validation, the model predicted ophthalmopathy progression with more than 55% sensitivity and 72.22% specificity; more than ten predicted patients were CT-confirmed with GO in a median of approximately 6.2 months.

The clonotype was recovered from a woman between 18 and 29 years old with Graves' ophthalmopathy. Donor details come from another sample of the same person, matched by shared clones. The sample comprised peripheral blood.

The DNA sequence is given as TGTGCCAGCAGGTGGGACAGGGGAATGAACACTGAAGCTTTCTTT. The translation is CASRWDRGMNTEAFF. Rearrangement joined TRBV12-3 or TRBV12-4 to TRBJ1-1; TRBD1 aligns with 10 central bases. The CDR3 contains 15 residues, cysteine and phenylalanine counted. The only DNA kept is the CDR3, 45 bases in frame from the first base. Trimming leaves V shorter by 6 bases and J shorter by 0 bases, with the junction holding 4 bases beyond the gene matches.